This T cell receptor beta chain came from a study of OX40 agonist ivuxolimab in advanced cancers. The germline CDR1 and CDR2 sequences are MDHEN and SYDVKM. Losses at the gene ends were 6 bases for V and 1 base for J; bases not matched to a gene: 1. The CDR3 is 13 amino acids. Repertoires were generated with immunoSEQ multiplex PCR, while TCRdb's copy carries only in-frame clones and drops some. There are approximately 74,000 clones in the sample; 75% to 95% occur only once, and approximately 0.5% lies in the top ten. The TCR was taken from an adult with an advanced solid tumor such as melanoma, head and neck, liver or kidney cancer. The sample in question was CD4+ or CD8+ T cells sorted from blood, obtained in a trial of the OX40 agonist ivuxolimab. The chain links TRBV28 to TRBJ2-7; 9 bases map to TRBD1. DNA for the CDR3: TGTGCCAGCAGGACAGGGGGGTCCTACGAGCAGTACTTC. This sequence encodes CASRTGGSYEQYF.